This T cell receptor beta chain appears in the sequencing data of a study of vaccination and CD4 T cells after COVID-19. Turning to the study itself: Blood was drawn a median around 73 days post second dose, range 14 to 241. Cells were stimulated with overlapping spike peptides from SARS-CoV-2, HCoV-NL63, HCoV-OC43 and HCoV-229E.

Treatment here: approximately 9-day PBMC culture with coronavirus spike peptide pools or control peptides (ViraFEST assay). CDR1 and CDR2 from the germline V gene are SGHNT and YYREEE (reference sequence). The CDR3 spans 15 residues. V was clipped by 3 bases and J by 6 bases; unmatched bases: 8. Researchers used the Oncomine TCR Beta short-read assay to sequence DNA from cultured CD4+ T cells. TCRdb re-called the PCR reads through MiXCR, storing one row per CDR3 protein. This repertoire shows approximately 20,000 distinct CDR3 sequences, approximately 51% found once; its top ten account for roughly 8.6%. In the case of this clonotype: Its antigen is not known.

The sample consisted of CD4+ T cells from blood, cultured in vitro. The source is a human donor who had recovered from COVID-19. The chain couples TRBV5-4 to TRBJ2-7, with TRBD1 matching 11 bases. The CDR3 nucleotides are TGTGCCAGCAGCTCCGGACAGGGGGCTTTTTTCGAGCAGTACTTC. This translates into CASSSGQGAFFEQYF.